The sequence of this T cell receptor (beta chain) was determined in a study of T cell responses to AZD1222 COVID-19 vaccine. Assay: immunoSEQ multiplex PCR; the TCRdb copy retains only in-frame clones and omits some. The sample comprises around 150,000 clones, 85% to 90% of which are singletons, and 1.9% rests with the top ten. This sequence originates from an adult in good health. The sample consisted of peripheral blood, taken on day 0 of AZD1222 vaccination.

CDR3 sequence reads: CASNDPQRSGSPLHF. The CDR3 DNA reads TGTGCCAGCAACGACCCTCAAAGGTCTGGGTCACCCCTCCACTTT. The chain carries TRBV6-5 and TRBJ1-6; no clear D gene. This CDR3 region has 15 residues. Germline CDR1 MNHEY, CDR2 SVGAGI. Trimming left V 7 bases short and J 10 bases short, with 20 bases between.